The rows below give T cell receptor beta chains drawn from one sample of a study of CD8+ T cells in alopecia areata. The repertoire was sequenced with immunoSEQ multiplex PCR; TCRdb's copy has only in-frame clones and lacks some. The table records approximately 190,000 clones, over 45% of them present only once. The sample consisted of CD4+ T cells sorted from blood, taken at week 24, from a patient treated with tofacitinib. The source of these receptors is a human donor with alopecia areata. CDR3s leave out the opening cysteine and the closing phenylalanine or tryptophan. Clone size is not always given. Where it is, it says once, few, many or a class for expanded clones.

clone_size: -
j_call: TRBJ1-2
v_call: TRBV29-1
cdr3_aa: SVEDGTGNYGYT

clone_size: -
j_call: TRBJ2-7
v_call: TRBV7-9
cdr3_aa: ASSHVSASGSYEQY

clone_size: few
j_call: TRBJ2-5
v_call: TRBV9
cdr3_aa: ASSVGRVGAETQY

clone_size: -
j_call: TRBJ2-1
v_call: TRBV7-9
cdr3_aa: ASSLVLAVYNEQF

clone_size: -
j_call: TRBJ2-1
v_call: TRBV5-1
cdr3_aa: ASSLGLAVNEQF

clone_size: -
j_call: TRBJ2-4
v_call: TRBV30
cdr3_aa: AWSIGQIAKNIQY

clone_size: -
j_call: TRBJ1-2
v_call: TRBV18
cdr3_aa: ASSPVLGDYGYT

clone_size: once
j_call: TRBJ2-2
v_call: TRBV5-6
cdr3_aa: ASRLSHTGELF

clone_size: -
j_call: TRBJ2-7
v_call: TRBV2
cdr3_aa: ASRATSGGYEQY

clone_size: -
j_call: TRBJ2-3
v_call: TRBV10-3
cdr3_aa: ATVSGGSTDTQY

clone_size: few
j_call: TRBJ2-7
v_call: TRBV11-2
cdr3_aa: ASSLQGQGNYEQY

clone_size: few
j_call: TRBJ1-2
v_call: TRBV7-9
cdr3_aa: ASSLAGGYT

clone_size: few
j_call: TRBJ2-7
v_call: TRBV28
cdr3_aa: ASRRSGAPSYEQY

clone_size: -
j_call: TRBJ1-1
v_call: TRBV29-1
cdr3_aa: SVEDNRGRIEAF

clone_size: -
j_call: TRBJ2-5
v_call: TRBV10-3
cdr3_aa: AIRSGGQETQY

clone_size: few
j_call: TRBJ1-1
v_call: TRBV4-3
cdr3_aa: ASSQEAGGFTEAF

clone_size: -
j_call: TRBJ2-1
v_call: TRBV14
cdr3_aa: ASSQVGQNEQF

clone_size: -
j_call: TRBJ2-4
v_call: TRBV13
cdr3_aa: ASSLTGNIQY

clone_size: -
j_call: TRBJ2-7
v_call: TRBV7-2
cdr3_aa: ASSPRTSGYYEQY

clone_size: -
j_call: TRBJ1-2
v_call: TRBV4-3
cdr3_aa: ASSQGPGTAYGYT

clone_size: -
j_call: TRBJ2-3
v_call: TRBV6-5
cdr3_aa: ASTGHAGVADTQY

clone_size: -
j_call: TRBJ2-3
v_call: TRBV30
cdr3_aa: ARSVGGRDTDTQY

clone_size: -
j_call: TRBJ2-3
v_call: TRBV10-3
cdr3_aa: AITVTEADTQY

clone_size: -
j_call: TRBJ1-4
v_call: TRBV18
cdr3_aa: ASSPSADSLGEKLF

clone_size: -
j_call: TRBJ2-7
v_call: TRBV20-1
cdr3_aa: SAYRTGEQY

clone_size: many
j_call: TRBJ2-5
v_call: TRBV7-9
cdr3_aa: ATLSGRSSSRTQY

clone_size: -
j_call: TRBJ2-4
v_call: TRBV5-4
cdr3_aa: ASSLRQGGDIQY

clone_size: -
j_call: TRBJ2-7
v_call: TRBV9
cdr3_aa: ASSSRDSWSYEQY

clone_size: -
j_call: TRBJ2-3
v_call: TRBV7-3
cdr3_aa: ASSLTASTDTQY

clone_size: -
j_call: TRBJ2-1
v_call: TRBV28
cdr3_aa: ASSTLAGDYNEQF

clone_size: -
j_call: TRBJ2-1
v_call: TRBV15
cdr3_aa: ATSDRTGGTYNEQF

clone_size: -
j_call: TRBJ2-2
v_call: TRBV29-1
cdr3_aa: SVEAPTDTGELF

clone_size: -
j_call: -
v_call: TRBV5-1
cdr3_aa: ASSLEAGGDEQY